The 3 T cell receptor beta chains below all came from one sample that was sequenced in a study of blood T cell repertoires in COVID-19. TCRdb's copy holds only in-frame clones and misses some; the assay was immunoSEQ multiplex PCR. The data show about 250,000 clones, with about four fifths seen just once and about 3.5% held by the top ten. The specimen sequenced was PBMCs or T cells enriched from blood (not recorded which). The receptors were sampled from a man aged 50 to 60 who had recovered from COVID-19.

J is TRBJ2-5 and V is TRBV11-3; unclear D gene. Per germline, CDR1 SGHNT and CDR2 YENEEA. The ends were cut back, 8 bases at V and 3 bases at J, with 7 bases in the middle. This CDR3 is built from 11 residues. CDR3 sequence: CASGAEETQYF. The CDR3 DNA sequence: TGTGCCAGCGGTGCAGAAGAGACCCAGTACTTC.

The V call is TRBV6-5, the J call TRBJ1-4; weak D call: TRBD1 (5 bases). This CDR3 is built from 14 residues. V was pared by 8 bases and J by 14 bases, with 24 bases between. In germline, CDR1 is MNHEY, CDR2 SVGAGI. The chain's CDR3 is CASADLWGEIRLFF. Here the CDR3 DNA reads TGTGCCAGCGCAGACCTGTGGGGGGAAATTCGGCTGTTTTTT.

CDR3 DNA sequence: TGTGCCAGTGGACCCACAGGGAGTGGAAACACCATATATTTT. This gives the protein CASGPTGSGNTIYF. The chain carries TRBV19 and TRBJ1-3; D is possibly TRBD1 (6 bases). This CDR3 has 14 residues. Germline values: CDR1 LNHDA, CDR2 SQIVND (reference sequence). Trimming pared 8 bases from V and 3 bases from J, leaving 14 bases between. The variable domain in full, completed from reference TRBV19 and TRBJ1-3, reads DGGITQSPKYLFRKEGQNVTLSCEQNLNHDAMYWYRQDPGQGLRLIYYSQIVNDFQKGDIAEGYSVSREKKESFPLTVTSAQKNPTAFYLCASGPTGSGNTIYFGEGSWLTVV.